One sample yielded the 3 T cell receptor beta chains listed below, sequenced in a study of early T cells in non-severe SARS-CoV-2 infection. TCRdb passed the 5' RACE reads through MiXCR, listing each CDR3 protein once. This table holds approximately 85,000 distinct CDR3 sequences, 9% to 15% found once. Sample: whole blood. Source of these receptors: an adult who was a healthcare worker with PCR-confirmed SARS-CoV-2 infection or an uninfected control (not recorded which).

This clonotype was detected many times. The gene calls are TRBV7-9 and TRBJ2-7, with D possibly being TRBD1 (7 bases). Trimming left V 1 base short and J 3 bases short, with 13 bases between. CDR3 length equals 15 residues. Germline CDR1 reads SEHNR; CDR2 reads FQNEAQ (reference sequence). As DNA, the CDR3 is TGTGCCAGCAGCTTAGGAGGCGGGACAGACTACGAGCAGTACTTC. As protein: CASSLGGGTDYEQYF.

This clonotype was counted many times. This chain joins TRBV5-1 and TRBJ2-5; weak D call: TRBD1 (6 bases). The CDR3 extends over 17 amino acids. V lost 3 bases and J lost 4, with 22 bases in between. Per the germline V gene, CDR1 is SGHRS and CDR2 is YFSETQ. The CDR3 DNA sequence: TGCGCCAGCAGCTGGTCCGGGACAACCTTCGAGGGAGAGACCCAGTACTTC. It encodes CASSWSGTTFEGETQYF.

The gene calls are TRBV7-2 and TRBJ2-3; no reliable D call. V was shortened by 0 bases and J by 8 bases, with 3 bases between the two germline ends. The CDR3 runs 11 residues. CDR1 and CDR2 from the germline V gene are SGHTA and FQGNSA. The CDR3 DNA is TGTGCCAGCAGCTTAGCGGGTACGCAGTATTTT. This codes for CASSLAGTQYF.